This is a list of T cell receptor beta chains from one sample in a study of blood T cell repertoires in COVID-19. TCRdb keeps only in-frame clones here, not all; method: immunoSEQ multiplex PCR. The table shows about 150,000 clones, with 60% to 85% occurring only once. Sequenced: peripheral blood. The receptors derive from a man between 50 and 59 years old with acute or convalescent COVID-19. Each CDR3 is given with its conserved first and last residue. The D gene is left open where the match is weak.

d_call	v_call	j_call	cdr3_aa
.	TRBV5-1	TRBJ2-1	CASSHAQGNEQFF
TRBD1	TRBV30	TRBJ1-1	CAWSRDRANTEAFF
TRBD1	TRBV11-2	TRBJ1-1	CASSFIQGLNTEAFF
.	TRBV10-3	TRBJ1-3	CAISQASGNTIYF
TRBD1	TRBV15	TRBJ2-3	CATSSGQGGEDTQYF
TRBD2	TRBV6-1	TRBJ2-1	CASSARGLAGGNEQFF
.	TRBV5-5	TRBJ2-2	CASSTEADTNTGELFF
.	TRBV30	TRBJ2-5	CAWKVRGYQETQYF
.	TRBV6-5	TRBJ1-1	CASSLKPGTEAFF
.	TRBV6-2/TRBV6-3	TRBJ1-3	CASSYGAFSGNTIYF
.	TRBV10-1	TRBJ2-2	CASSVGVNTGELFF
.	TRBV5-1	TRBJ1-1	CASSFAMMNTEAFF
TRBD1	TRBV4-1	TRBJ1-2	CASSGRDRSFGYTF
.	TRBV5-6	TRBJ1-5	CASSLMGQGGQPQHF
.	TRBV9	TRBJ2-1	CASSAGDSPSYEQFF
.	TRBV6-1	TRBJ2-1	CASSEAHGEQFF
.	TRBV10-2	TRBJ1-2	CASSESQAYYGYTF
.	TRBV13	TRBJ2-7	CASSLRDRTYEQYF
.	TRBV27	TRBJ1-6	CASRLGAVNSPLHF
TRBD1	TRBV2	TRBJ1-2	CASSEIDRVGYTF